This TCR beta chain was retrieved from a study of OX40 agonist ivuxolimab in advanced cancers. In terms of the full investigation: Ivuxolimab was a fully human IgG2 agonistic monoclonal antibody targeting the costimulatory receptor OX40 (CD134). In the dose-escalation cohort, 82.7% of patients were male, and the mean age was approximately 55 years, with a range of about 23 to 85. Three dose-escalation patients achieved partial responses, one with hepatocellular carcinoma and two with cutaneous melanoma. Peripheral TCRbeta sequencing aimed to test whether ivuxolimab altered TCR sequence diversity and caused clonal T-cell expansion. Patients were allowed to have had prior anti-PD-1, anti-PD-L1 or anti-CTLA-4 therapy, and more than 30% of the dose-escalation patients had previously received checkpoint inhibitors. Of the roughly 52 dose-escalation patients, hepatocellular carcinoma was present in some 19, melanoma in about 15, renal cell carcinoma in 9 and head and neck cancer in 9. The paper reports the monotherapy dose-escalation portion (N = 52 patients) of the phase I ivuxolimab trial. Intravenous ivuxolimab was administered to patients every 2 weeks at six dose levels: 0.01, 0.1, 0.3, 1.5, 3 and 10 mg/kg. General study outcomes and caveats: Low levels of normalized T-cell clonal expansion were also shown by some nonresponding patients. Clonal expansion of both CD4+ and CD8+ blood T cells was observed from baseline to week 6 at doses 0.1 to 3.0 mg/kg. The antigen specificity of the clonally expanded peripheral T cells was not determined. In the 0.1-3.0 mg/kg groups, partial responders had among the lowest normalized peripheral clonal expansion, particularly in CD8+ T cells. After ivuxolimab, more expanded clones were found on average in CD8+ T cells than in CD4+ T cells.

Patients with a history of autoimmune disease or receiving systemic immunosuppression were excluded from the trial. Peripheral blood for TCR sequencing was drawn from every dose cohort at baseline, at cycle 4 day 1 and at cycle 7 day 1. Samples were obtained from an open-label, multicenter, first-in-human phase I dose-escalation trial of ivuxolimab. The trial enrolled adults with locally advanced or metastatic head and neck squamous cell, hepatocellular, melanoma or renal cell carcinoma. Before TCR sequencing, CD4+ T cells and CD8+ T cells were sorted from peripheral blood as separate populations. To sequence the TCRbeta CDR3 region, genomic DNA was isolated from the sorted cells. The immunoSEQ Assay was used to sequence the TCRbeta CDR3 regions. The table was pulled from immuneACCESS by TCRdb, which kept in-frame rearrangements only. Such tables lose some clones; where checked, under half of the loss comes from unresolved V genes, and the rest has no known cause. This sample is represented by tens of thousands of clones; 70% to 85% of them were singletons. Clones ranked in the top ten supply under 2% of the sample.

Reading from cysteine to phenylalanine, the CDR3 counts 15 amino acids. Of all the DNA, just the CDR3 is kept, 45 bases in frame from base 1. Relative to germline, V is missing 5 bases and J is missing 3 bases, with 4 bases of the junction outside any gene match. CDR1 MNHNS and CDR2 SASEGT were looked up in the germline V gene. As concerns this clone: Its antigen has not been determined. Base qualities are not recorded, but no much larger clone differs from it by a single base.

Recombination joined TRBV6-1 with TRBJ1-3; the central 10 bases match TRBD1. The TCR comes from an adult with an advanced solid tumor such as melanoma, head and neck, liver or kidney cancer. Sequences were derived from CD4+ or CD8+ T cells sorted from blood, sampled in a trial of the OX40 agonist ivuxolimab. The CDR3 corresponds to CASSTRTGGGNTIYF. The sequence in DNA is TGTGCCAGCAGTACTCGGACAGGGGGTGGAAACACCATATATTTT.